These T cell receptor beta chains were read from a single sample in a study of cytomegalovirus exposure and HLA in healthy donors. TCRdb's copy holds only in-frame clones and misses some; the assay was immunoSEQ multiplex PCR. This table has approximately 140,000 clones, around 86% appearing once. The sample comprised PBMCs. The receptors were gathered from a man between 18 and 29 years old in good health and CMV-seronegative. CDR3s leave out the opening cysteine and the closing phenylalanine or tryptophan. The size of a clone is reported for some rows only, either as once, few or many, or as a class for expanded clones.

ASSEAGMNTEAF TRBV2 . TRBJ1-1
ASSQTTGSTEAF TRBV4-3 few TRBJ1-1
ASSTRRNRGTGDSGNTIY TRBV28 . TRBJ1-3
ASSHRGSSYNEQF TRBV5-1 . TRBJ2-1
ASSLAGGLREKLF TRBV5-1 once TRBJ1-4
ASTLAGTKETQY TRBV28 . TRBJ2-5
ASSPPGGRDTQY TRBV6-5 . TRBJ2-3
ASSLGRGRQLTGELF TRBV7-2 once TRBJ2-2
ASSVSSYRDNEQF TRBV9 . TRBJ2-1
ASLTEQY TRBV15 . TRBJ2-7
SVGGLGGELF TRBV29-1 . TRBJ2-2
ASSKVGPGTDTQY TRBV21-1 . TRBJ2-3
ASSPERYRGMNTEAF TRBV9 . TRBJ1-1
AISDRTGPRVD TRBV10-3 . TRBJ2-7
ASSPGLAGGIQETQY TRBV27 . TRBJ2-5
ASSLAGSNQPQH TRBV5-4 . TRBJ1-5
ASSSRGFNGNTEAF TRBV11-2 few TRBJ1-1
ASSLFPGEKLF TRBV5-4 . TRBJ1-4
ASSRGGALGTDTQY TRBV6-6 . TRBJ2-3
AWRDQGANYGYT TRBV30 . TRBJ1-2
ASSPRNQETQY TRBV18 . TRBJ2-5
ASSSGGYEQY TRBV6-5 . TRBJ2-7
ASSSLDRTGGGYT TRBV9 . TRBJ1-2
ASSPQGRTEAF TRBV7-9 . TRBJ1-1
ASAGDADTQY TRBV7-9 . TRBJ2-3
ASSQTTTGTGWLFEQY TRBV7-8 once TRBJ2-7
ASSTQGWGETQY TRBV19 few TRBJ2-5
ATSSITGAHYQPQH TRBV15 . TRBJ1-5
ASSRGGQGFEAF TRBV5-5 . TRBJ1-1
ASSRDRGKNEKLF TRBV18 . TRBJ1-4
ASSVRGMTVVEETQY TRBV9 few TRBJ2-5
ASSQGQGNTEAF TRBV18 . TRBJ1-1
ASSYGLAGMDTQY TRBV5-4 . TRBJ2-3
ASSSLSGGPYEQY TRBV7-9 . TRBJ2-7
ASSFLHGGASTEAF TRBV5-1 . TRBJ1-1
ASSKGQGDWDTGELF TRBV21-1 . TRBJ2-2
ASSLAQGNSPLH TRBV5-1 . TRBJ1-6
ASRGAALPGANVLT TRBV25-1 . TRBJ2-6
ASSLRDRSINEKLF TRBV27 . TRBJ1-4
AWSANPDRGALNTIY TRBV30 . TRBJ1-3
SVTTMGLAGLWNEQF TRBV29-1 . TRBJ2-1
AISGSDREGSYGYT TRBV10-3 . TRBJ1-2
ASCTSGGADEQF TRBV18 . TRBJ2-1
ASRDSGGASNTIY TRBV10-2 . TRBJ1-3